This T cell receptor (beta chain) was sequenced in a study of blood T cell repertoires in COVID-19. Study details: Samples came from the United States, Italy and Spain, spanning acute and convalescent COVID-19. The cDNA or gDNA used as material had been derived from T cells, B-cell-depleted T cells, or PBMCs.

This CDR3 has 15 residues. Looked up from germline, CDR1 is KGHSH and CDR2 is LQKENI. V lost 6 bases and J 3 bases, leaving 14 bases between the germline ends. In the original workflow: Reference gene primer amplification in the assay estimated nucleated cell counts. Using immunoSEQ multiplex PCR, the repertoire was profiled, and TCRdb retains in-frame clones only, with some absent. The DNA was the basis for D and trimming; V, J and clone size are from that table. The profile covers about 150,000 clones, with 80% to 90% appearing a single time and roughly 8% taken by the ten largest. The sequence was collected from a human donor with acute or convalescent COVID-19. The donor label of this sample is uncertain. Sequencing was done on a sample of peripheral blood. The J gene is TRBJ2-2, the V gene TRBV18, with D perhaps TRBD1 (5 bases). The CDR3 region has the DNA TGTGCCAGCTCCCAAAAGGCGACAGACACCGGGGAGCTGTTTTTT. Protein sequence: CASSQKATDTGELFF.